These T cell receptor beta chains were read from a single sample in a study of CD8+CD57+ T cells in acquired aplastic anemia. One entry per CDR3 protein results from TCRdb running MiXCR on the reads. In the table there are about 220,000 distinct CDR3 sequences, approximately 35% of which are singletons. The sequenced material came from sorted CD4+, CD8+, or CD8+CD57+ T cells (not recorded which) from PBMCs. The receptors derive from a human donor in good health, serving as a control. The CDR3 runs from the conserved cysteine through the conserved F or W. Fields, in order: V gene, clone size, D gene, J gene, CDR3 protein, CDR3 DNA. The D gene is left open where the match is weak. Not all rows give a size; the values are once, few, many and, for expanded clones, a class.

V gene: TRBV20-1
clone size: many
D gene: TRBD2
J gene: TRBJ2-3
CDR3 protein: CSAPGLAGGLGDTQYF
CDR3 DNA: TGCAGTGCACCGGGACTAGCGGGAGGATTGGGAGATACGCAGTATTTT

V gene: TRBV7-9
clone size: -
D gene: -
J gene: TRBJ1-6
CDR3 protein: CASSLSPNSPLHF
CDR3 DNA: TGTGCCAGCAGCTTAAGCCCTAATTCACCCCTCCACTTT

V gene: TRBV7-9
clone size: many
D gene: -
J gene: TRBJ1-2
CDR3 protein: CASSLGGVGYGYTF
CDR3 DNA: TGTGCCAGCAGCTTAGGGGGGGTAGGCTATGGCTACACCTTC

V gene: TRBV14
clone size: many
D gene: -
J gene: TRBJ2-1
CDR3 protein: CASSQTLRRGPWNEQFF
CDR3 DNA: TGTGCCAGCAGCCAGACCCTAAGGCGGGGACCTTGGAATGAGCAGTTCTTC

V gene: TRBV29-1
clone size: -
D gene: TRBD1
J gene: TRBJ1-2
CDR3 protein: CSVAGQGVYGYTF
CDR3 DNA: TGCAGCGTTGCGGGACAGGGGGTATACGGCTACACCTTC

V gene: TRBV27
clone size: once
D gene: -
J gene: TRBJ2-5
CDR3 protein: CASSLSDQETQYF
CDR3 DNA: TGTGCCAGCAGTTTATCGGACCAAGAGACCCAGTACTTC

V gene: TRBV7-9
clone size: many
D gene: TRBD1
J gene: TRBJ2-1
CDR3 protein: CASSQRQGATNNEQFF
CDR3 DNA: TGTGCCAGCAGTCAGAGACAGGGCGCGACTAACAATGAGCAGTTCTTC

V gene: TRBV4-3
clone size: -
D gene: TRBD1
J gene: TRBJ1-5
CDR3 protein: CASSQRIDRVNQPQHF
CDR3 DNA: TGCGCCAGCAGCCAACGAATAGACAGGGTTAATCAGCCCCAGCATTTT

V gene: TRBV7-1
clone size: -
D gene: TRBD1
J gene: TRBJ1-2
CDR3 protein: CASSSQGARDIRSNYGYTF
CDR3 DNA: TGTGCCAGCAGCTCACAGGGGGCGCGCGATATAAGATCTAACTATGGCTATACCTTC

V gene: TRBV7-9
clone size: many
D gene: -
J gene: TRBJ1-6
CDR3 protein: CASSFYSGFNSPLHF
CDR3 DNA: TGTGCCAGCAGCTTTTATTCGGGTTTTAATTCACCCCTCCACTTT

V gene: TRBV5-1
clone size: -
D gene: -
J gene: TRBJ1-1
CDR3 protein: CASSLGDSAGFMGTEAFF
CDR3 DNA: TGCGCCAGCAGCTTGGGAGACTCAGCAGGGTTTATGGGCACTGAAGCTTTCTTT

V gene: TRBV5-6
clone size: many
D gene: -
J gene: TRBJ1-1
CDR3 protein: CASSRDVNTEAFF
CDR3 DNA: TGTGCCAGCAGCCGGGACGTGAACACTGAAGCTTTCTTT

V gene: TRBV7-9
clone size: -
D gene: -
J gene: TRBJ1-1
CDR3 protein: CASSLGGGLEAFF
CDR3 DNA: TGTGCCAGCAGCTTAGGGGGGGGCCTGGAAGCTTTCTTT

V gene: TRBV2
clone size: many
D gene: TRBD1
J gene: TRBJ2-6
CDR3 protein: CASSGSGQGYSGANVLTF
CDR3 DNA: TGTGCCAGCAGTGGATCGGGACAGGGTTACTCTGGGGCCAACGTCCTGACTTTC

V gene: TRBV5-1
clone size: -
D gene: TRBD2
J gene: TRBJ2-2
CDR3 protein: CASSPTGAGTGELFF
CDR3 DNA: TGCGCCAGCAGCCCGACCGGAGCGGGGACCGGGGAGCTGTTTTTT

V gene: TRBV18
clone size: -
D gene: -
J gene: TRBJ2-7
CDR3 protein: CASSPPGVGGLYEQYF
CDR3 DNA: TGTGCCAGCTCACCACCGGGCGTCGGGGGGCTCTACGAGCAGTACTTC

V gene: TRBV24-1
clone size: -
D gene: TRBD1
J gene: TRBJ2-7
CDR3 protein: CATSDSRQGHEQYF
CDR3 DNA: TGTGCCACCAGTGACAGCCGACAGGGGCACGAGCAGTACTTC

V gene: TRBV24-1
clone size: -
D gene: TRBD2
J gene: TRBJ2-1
CDR3 protein: CATSDLSGSVDNEQFF
CDR3 DNA: TGTGCCACCAGTGACCTTAGCGGGAGCGTCGACAATGAGCAGTTCTTC

V gene: TRBV10-3
clone size: once
D gene: TRBD1
J gene: TRBJ1-2
CDR3 protein: CAISRYTNRGRGGYTF
CDR3 DNA: TGTGCCATCAGTCGTTATACAAACAGGGGGCGAGGAGGCTACACCTTC

V gene: TRBV10-3
clone size: -
D gene: -
J gene: TRBJ1-2
CDR3 protein: CAISGISRAGDGYTF
CDR3 DNA: TGTGCCATCAGTGGAATATCTAGAGCGGGGGATGGCTACACCTTC

V gene: TRBV7-9
clone size: many
D gene: -
J gene: TRBJ1-1
CDR3 protein: CASSFGGDGTEAFF
CDR3 DNA: TGTGCCAGCAGCTTTGGGGGGGATGGCACTGAAGCTTTCTTT

V gene: TRBV11-1
clone size: -
D gene: -
J gene: TRBJ1-2
CDR3 protein: CASSSIQGFRYGYTF
CDR3 DNA: TGTGCCAGCAGCTCCATTCAGGGTTTTCGCTATGGCTACACCTTC

V gene: TRBV9
clone size: -
D gene: -
J gene: TRBJ1-6
CDR3 protein: CASSVAGSDSPLHF
CDR3 DNA: TGTGCCAGCAGCGTAGCAGGGAGCGATTCACCCCTCCACTTT

V gene: TRBV10-1
clone size: -
D gene: -
J gene: TRBJ2-7
CDR3 protein: CASSVLVVCCSRAMEQYF
CDR3 DNA: TGCGCCAGCAGTGTGCTAGTGGTTTGCTGTAGCAGGGCCATGGAGCAGTACTTC

V gene: TRBV29-1
clone size: -
D gene: TRBD1
J gene: TRBJ1-4
CDR3 protein: CSATTGHRVEKLFF
CDR3 DNA: TGCAGCGCCACGACAGGGCATAGGGTAGAAAAACTGTTTTTT

V gene: TRBV7-2
clone size: -
D gene: -
J gene: TRBJ2-7
CDR3 protein: CASSVEGRNYEQYF
CDR3 DNA: TGTGCCAGCAGCGTTGAAGGCAGAAACTACGAGCAGTACTTC

V gene: TRBV9
clone size: once
D gene: TRBD1
J gene: TRBJ2-1
CDR3 protein: CASSRTRGGRIEQFF
CDR3 DNA: TGTGCCAGCAGCAGAACTAGAGGGGGCCGGATTGAGCAGTTCTTC

V gene: TRBV5-1
clone size: few
D gene: -
J gene: TRBJ2-5
CDR3 protein: CASSGQGSSSMETQYF
CDR3 DNA: TGCGCCAGCAGCGGGCAGGGTTCATCTTCGATGGAGACCCAGTACTTC

V gene: TRBV20-1
clone size: many
D gene: -
J gene: TRBJ1-1
CDR3 protein: CSAATGIGGMNTEAFF
CDR3 DNA: TGCAGTGCTGCCACAGGGATTGGGGGAATGAACACTGAAGCTTTCTTT

V gene: TRBV29-1
clone size: -
D gene: -
J gene: TRBJ2-5
CDR3 protein: CSVAEGGGQETQYF
CDR3 DNA: TGCAGCGTCGCGGAAGGGGGAGGCCAAGAGACCCAGTACTTC

V gene: TRBV6-1
clone size: few
D gene: -
J gene: TRBJ2-1
CDR3 protein: CASKETRGQFF
CDR3 DNA: TGTGCCAGCAAGGAAACCAGGGGGCAGTTCTTC

V gene: TRBV7-2
clone size: many
D gene: -
J gene: TRBJ2-5
CDR3 protein: CASSPRHYVLNQETQYF
CDR3 DNA: TGTGCCAGCAGCCCCCGGCACTACGTCCTAAATCAAGAGACCCAGTACTTC

V gene: TRBV5-1
clone size: -
D gene: -
J gene: TRBJ1-1
CDR3 protein: CASSLLGKSAPNTEAFF
CDR3 DNA: TGCGCCAGCAGCTTGCTGGGGAAGTCAGCTCCGAACACTGAAGCTTTCTTT

V gene: TRBV12-3/TRBV12-4
clone size: many
D gene: -
J gene: TRBJ2-5
CDR3 protein: CASRPTWGETQYF
CDR3 DNA: TGTGCCAGCAGGCCGACATGGGGAGAGACCCAGTACTTC

V gene: TRBV19
clone size: many
D gene: TRBD1
J gene: TRBJ2-1
CDR3 protein: CASSFGTGSNEQFF
CDR3 DNA: TGTGCCAGTAGTTTTGGGACAGGGTCGAATGAGCAGTTCTTC

V gene: TRBV6-1
clone size: few
D gene: TRBD1
J gene: TRBJ1-1
CDR3 protein: CASRAGTENTEAFF
CDR3 DNA: TGTGCCAGCAGGGCCGGGACAGAGAACACTGAAGCTTTCTTT

V gene: TRBV5-1
clone size: few
D gene: TRBD1
J gene: TRBJ2-7
CDR3 protein: CASSLGSGGGYEQYF
CDR3 DNA: TGCGCCAGCAGCTTGGGATCAGGGGGCGGGTACGAGCAGTACTTC

V gene: TRBV9
clone size: many
D gene: -
J gene: TRBJ1-2
CDR3 protein: CASSVVQGCGYTF
CDR3 DNA: TGTGCCAGCAGCGTAGTACAGGGCTGTGGCTACACCTTC

V gene: TRBV15
clone size: -
D gene: -
J gene: TRBJ1-2
CDR3 protein: CATSRVGGIYGYTF
CDR3 DNA: TGTGCCACCAGCAGAGTCGGGGGGATCTATGGCTACACCTTC

V gene: TRBV6-1
clone size: few
D gene: TRBD1
J gene: TRBJ1-5
CDR3 protein: CASSEVLDRLNQPQHF
CDR3 DNA: TGTGCCAGCAGTGAAGTTTTGGACAGGCTCAATCAGCCCCAGCATTTT

V gene: TRBV10-3
clone size: many
D gene: -
J gene: TRBJ2-1
CDR3 protein: CAIGSPGGQNNEQFF
CDR3 DNA: TGTGCCATCGGTTCGCCCGGGGGCCAAAACAATGAGCAGTTCTTC

V gene: TRBV11-1
clone size: -
D gene: -
J gene: TRBJ2-1
CDR3 protein: CASSPTTNEQFF
CDR3 DNA: TGTGCCAGCAGCCCCACAACCAATGAGCAGTTCTTC